This entry concerns a single T cell receptor (beta chain). Original handling: For nucleated cells, counts were estimated from reference gene primer amplification. TCRdb keeps only in-frame clones here, not all; method: immunoSEQ multiplex PCR. The V and J calls and clone size are taken from that table; D and trimming were inferred from the DNA. The table records 8,800 or so clones, over 75% of them present only once. The data were taken from a study of blood T cell repertoires in COVID-19. Study summary: Whether acute or convalescent, the COVID-19 samples came from the United States, Italy and Spain. Sources were T cells, B-cell-depleted T cells, or PBMCs; the material itself was cDNA or gDNA.

This clonotype originated in a human donor in a cohort sampled during active COVID-19. What was sequenced was peripheral blood.

Here the CDR3 reads CATSDRDGGNQPQHF. For the CDR3, the DNA is TGTGCCACCAGTGATCGCGACGGAGGCAATCAGCCCCAGCATTTT. The V gene is TRBV24-1, the J gene TRBJ1-5, with D uncertain. The CDR3 totals 15 residues. The germline V gene has CDR1 KGHDR and CDR2 SFDVKD. V lost 3 bases and J lost 2, with 10 bases in between.